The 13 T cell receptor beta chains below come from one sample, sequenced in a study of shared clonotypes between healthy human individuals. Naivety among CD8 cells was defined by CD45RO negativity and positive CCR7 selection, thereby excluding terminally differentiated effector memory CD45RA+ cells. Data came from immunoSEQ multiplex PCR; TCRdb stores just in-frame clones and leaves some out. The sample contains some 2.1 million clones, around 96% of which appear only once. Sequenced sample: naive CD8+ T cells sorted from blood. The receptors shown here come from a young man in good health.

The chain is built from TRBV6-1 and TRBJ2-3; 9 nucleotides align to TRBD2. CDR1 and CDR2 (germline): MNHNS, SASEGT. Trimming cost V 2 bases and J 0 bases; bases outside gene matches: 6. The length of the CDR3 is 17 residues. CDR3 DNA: TGTGCCAGCAGTGAACCCGAGACTAGCGGTAGCACAGATACGCAGTATTTT. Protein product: CASSEPETSGSTDTQYF.

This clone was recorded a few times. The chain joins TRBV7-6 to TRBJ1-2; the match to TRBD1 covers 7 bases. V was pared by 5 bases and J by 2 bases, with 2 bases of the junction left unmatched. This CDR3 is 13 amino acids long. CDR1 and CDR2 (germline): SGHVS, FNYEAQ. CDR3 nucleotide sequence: TGTGCCAGCAGCCCGGGACAGAACTATGGCTACACCTTC. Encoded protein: CASSPGQNYGYTF.

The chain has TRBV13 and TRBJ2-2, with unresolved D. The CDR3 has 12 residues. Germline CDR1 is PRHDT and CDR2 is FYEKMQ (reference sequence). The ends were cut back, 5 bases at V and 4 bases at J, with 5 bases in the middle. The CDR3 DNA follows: TGTGCCAGCAGCATAAGCACCGGGGAGCTGTTTTTT. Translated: CASSISTGELFF.

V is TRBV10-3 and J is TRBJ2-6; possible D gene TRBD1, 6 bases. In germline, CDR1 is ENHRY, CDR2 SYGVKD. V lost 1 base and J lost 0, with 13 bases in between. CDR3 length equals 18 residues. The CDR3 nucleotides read TGTGCCATCAGTGAGTGGGGGCAGGGCTCCTCTGGGGCCAACGTCCTGACTTTC. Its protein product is CAISEWGQGSSGANVLTF.

In DNA form, the CDR3 reads TGTGCCAGCAGCCCCGGGACAGGCCAGGGCTACGAGCAGTACTTC. Its protein is CASSPGTGQGYEQYF. V is TRBV28 and J is TRBJ2-7, with 8 nucleotides matching TRBD1. Germline loops: CDR1 MDHEN, CDR2 SYDVKM. V lost 6 bases and J lost 3; bases outside the gene matches: 10. CDR3 length equals 15 residues.

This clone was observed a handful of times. CDR3 coding DNA: TGTGCCAGCAGCTTAGTAGGGTTTCAGTACTTC. This translates into CASSLVGFQYF. This chain uses TRBV11-2 with TRBJ2-4, with D unclear. Trimming cost V 1 base and J 11 bases, with 6 bases left between them. The CDR3 extends over 11 amino acids. CDR1 and CDR2 (germline): SGHAT, FQNNGV.

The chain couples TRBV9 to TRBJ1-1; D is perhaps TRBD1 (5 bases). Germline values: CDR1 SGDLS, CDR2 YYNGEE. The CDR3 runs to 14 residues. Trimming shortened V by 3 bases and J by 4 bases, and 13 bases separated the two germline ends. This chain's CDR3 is CASSAGGGATEAFF. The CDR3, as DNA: TGTGCCAGCAGCGCCGGCGGAGGGGCCACTGAAGCTTTCTTT.

The CDR3 sequence: CASSLSPNQPQHF. The CDR3 nucleotides read TGTGCCAGCAGCTTAAGTCCCAATCAGCCCCAGCATTTT. The chain couples TRBV7-2 to TRBJ1-5; the D is unclear. There are 13 residues in the CDR3. From germline, CDR1 is SGHTA and CDR2 FQGNSA. Trimming shortened V by 2 bases and J by 3 bases, and 5 bases separated the two germline ends.

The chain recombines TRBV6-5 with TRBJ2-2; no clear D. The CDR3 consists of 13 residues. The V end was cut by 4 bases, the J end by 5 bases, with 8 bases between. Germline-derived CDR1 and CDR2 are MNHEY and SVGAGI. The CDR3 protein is CASSFWETGELFF. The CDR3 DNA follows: TGTGCCAGCAGTTTCTGGGAAACCGGGGAGCTGTTTTTT.

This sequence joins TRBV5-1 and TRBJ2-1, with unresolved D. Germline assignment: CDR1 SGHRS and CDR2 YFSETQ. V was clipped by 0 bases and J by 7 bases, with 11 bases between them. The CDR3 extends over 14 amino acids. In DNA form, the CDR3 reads TGCGCCAGCAGCTTGGCGTCCCAGCTAAATGAGCAGTTCTTC. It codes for CASSLASQLNEQFF.

CDR3 loop: CASSPQAGVPYEQYF. The CDR3 DNA reads as TGTGCCAGCAGTCCCCAAGCGGGAGTGCCCTACGAGCAGTACTTC. The rearrangement joins TRBV6-5 to TRBJ2-7, with 8 bases identical to TRBD2. V shed 5 bases, J shed 2 bases, and the junction held 8 bases outside the gene matches. This CDR3 contains 15 residues. CDR1 and CDR2 (germline): MNHEY, SVGAGI.

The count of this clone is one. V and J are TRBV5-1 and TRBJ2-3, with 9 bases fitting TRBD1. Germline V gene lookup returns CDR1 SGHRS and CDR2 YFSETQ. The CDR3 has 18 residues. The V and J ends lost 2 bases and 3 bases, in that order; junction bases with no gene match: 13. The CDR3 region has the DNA TGCGCCAGCAGCTTAGTTAGGGCCGGGACAGGGAGAACAGATACGCAGTATTTT. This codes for CASSLVRAGTGRTDTQYF.

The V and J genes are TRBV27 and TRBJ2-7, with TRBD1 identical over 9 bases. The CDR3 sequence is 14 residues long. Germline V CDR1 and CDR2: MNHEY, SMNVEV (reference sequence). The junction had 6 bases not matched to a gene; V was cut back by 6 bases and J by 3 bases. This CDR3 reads CASSNRGRVYEQYF. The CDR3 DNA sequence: TGTGCCAGCAGCAACAGGGGGCGCGTCTACGAGCAGTACTTC.